What follows are 10 T cell receptor beta chains derived from one specimen sequenced in a study of shared clonotypes between healthy human individuals. Sequencing used immunoSEQ multiplex PCR; TCRdb keeps in-frame clones, though not all of them. Of roughly 1.4 million clones in the sample, around 98.5% were seen once. Sequenced material: naive CD4+ T cells sorted from blood. Subset specified: CD45RA+ positively selected. All receptors come from a man younger than 40 in good health.

This clone was seen just once. This rearrangement joins TRBV9 to TRBJ1-1, with D hard to call. This CDR3 comprises 15 residues. V was pared by 4 bases and J by 4 bases, with 17 bases between. Per the germline V gene, CDR1 is SGDLS and CDR2 is YYNGEE. CDR3: CASSSVPTRSTEAFF. The CDR3 DNA sequence: TGTGCCAGCAGCTCCGTCCCCACTAGGTCCACTGAAGCTTTCTTT.

The V gene is TRBV2, the J gene TRBJ2-5; no firm D call. Deletions cut 3 bases from V and 9 bases from J, with 5 bases between. The CDR3 sequence is 10 residues long. Germline V lookup: CDR1 SNHLY, CDR2 FYNNEI. CDR3 amino acids: CASSDRAQYF. In DNA form, the CDR3 reads TGTGCCAGCAGTGATAGGGCCCAGTACTTC.

The chain links TRBV5-1 to TRBJ2-5, with D perhaps matching TRBD1 (6 bases). Germline CDR1 reads SGHRS; CDR2 reads YFSETQ. Trimming left V 1 base short and J 1 base short, with 17 bases between. The CDR3 loop spans 17 amino acids. The DNA for the CDR3 is TGCGCCAGCAGCTTGCCTCGTGGTGTAGGGGGCCAAGAGACCCAGTACTTC. This gives the protein CASSLPRGVGGQETQYF.

The V call is TRBV15, the J call TRBJ2-5; possible D gene TRBD2, 6 bases. V lost 0 bases and J 5 bases, leaving 10 bases between the germline ends. Germline assignment: CDR1 LNHNV and CDR2 YYDKDF (reference sequence). The CDR3 runs 14 residues. The CDR3 loop is CATSRDVGSETQYF. The CDR3 nucleotides read TGTGCCACCAGCAGAGATGTCGGGAGCGAGACCCAGTACTTC.

This sequence joins TRBV5-1 and TRBJ2-2; TRBD1 matches at 7 bases. Germline lookup yields CDR1 SGHRS and CDR2 YFSETQ. This CDR3 is 15 amino acids long. Trimming cost V 4 bases and J 6 bases; bases outside gene matches: 9. CDR3 DNA: TGCGCCAGCAGCCACGGACAGGCGACGGCCGGGGAGCTGTTTTTT. Encoded protein: CASSHGQATAGELFF.

The V call is TRBV2, the J call TRBJ2-1; D is perhaps TRBD1 or TRBD2 (5 bases each). Germline CDR1 is SNHLY and CDR2 is FYNNEI. The CDR3 spans 12 residues. V was cut by 10 bases and J by 7 bases, with 14 bases left in between. In DNA form, the CDR3 reads TGTGCCACCGGGACGGCAAAGAATGAGCAGTTCTTC. It specifies CATGTAKNEQFF.

CDR3 sequence: CASSPLSLGGLNEKLFF. CDR3 sequence (DNA): TGTGCCAGCTCACCCCTGAGTTTGGGCGGCCTTAATGAAAAACTGTTTTTT. This chain uses TRBV18 with TRBJ1-4; D is unresolved. The V gene lost 3 bases and the J gene lost 4 bases, with 18 bases spanning the gap. CDR3 size: 17 residues. The germline V gene encodes CDR1 KGHSH and CDR2 LQKENI.

Here the CDR3 reads CASSHPGSNQPQHF. The DNA of the CDR3 is TGCGCCAGCAGCCATCCCGGGTCAAATCAGCCCCAGCATTTT. The V and J genes are TRBV4-1 and TRBJ1-5; D is unresolved. Trimming removed 3 bases from V and 4 bases from J, with 10 bases in between. CDR1 is MGHRA, CDR2 YSYEKL, per germline. This CDR3 region has 14 residues.

The chain links TRBV4-2 to TRBJ2-7, with 11 bases lining up with TRBD2. Germline CDR1 reads LGHNA; CDR2 reads YNFKEQ. The CDR3 covers 17 residues. The V gene end was trimmed by 2 bases and the J gene end by 1 base; junction bases not matched to a gene: 7. The DNA for the CDR3 is TGTGCCAGCAGCCAACCTAGAGGGACTAGCGGATCCTACGAGCAGTACTTC. Its protein product is CASSQPRGTSGSYEQYF.

Concerning this clone itself: This CDR3 is also generated by other DNA sequences in the sample. The chain is built from TRBV20-1 and TRBJ2-7; no reliable D call. Trimming shortened V by 0 bases and J by 4 bases, and 4 bases separated the two germline ends. The CDR3 runs to 11 residues. Germline CDR1 reads DFQATT; CDR2 reads SNEGSKA (reference sequence). Written as DNA, the CDR3 is TGCAGTGCTAGAGATTCTTACGAGCAGTACTTC. Its translation is CSARDSYEQYF.